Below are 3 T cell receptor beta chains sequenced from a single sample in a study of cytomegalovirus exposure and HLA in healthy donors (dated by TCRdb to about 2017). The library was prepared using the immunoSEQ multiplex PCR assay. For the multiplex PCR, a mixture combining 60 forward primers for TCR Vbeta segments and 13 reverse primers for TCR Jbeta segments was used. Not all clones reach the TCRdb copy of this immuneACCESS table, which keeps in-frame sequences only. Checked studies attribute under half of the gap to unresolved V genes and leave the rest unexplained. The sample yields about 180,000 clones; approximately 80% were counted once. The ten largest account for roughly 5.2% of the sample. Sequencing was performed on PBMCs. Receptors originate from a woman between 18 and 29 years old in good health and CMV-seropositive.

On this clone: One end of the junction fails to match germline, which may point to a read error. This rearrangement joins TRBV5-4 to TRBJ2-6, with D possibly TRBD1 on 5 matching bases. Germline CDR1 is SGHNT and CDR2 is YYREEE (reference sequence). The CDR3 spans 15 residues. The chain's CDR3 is CASSLQVSGANGLTF. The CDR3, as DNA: TGTGCCAGCAGCTTGCAGGTCTCTGGGGCCAACGGCCTGACTTTC.

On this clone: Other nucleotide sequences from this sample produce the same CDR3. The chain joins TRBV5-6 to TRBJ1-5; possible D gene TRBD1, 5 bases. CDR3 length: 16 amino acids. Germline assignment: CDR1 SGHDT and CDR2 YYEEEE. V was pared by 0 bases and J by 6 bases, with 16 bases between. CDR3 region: CASSLGPQGARQPQHF. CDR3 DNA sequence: TGTGCCAGCAGCTTGGGTCCCCAGGGCGCCCGTCAGCCCCAGCATTTT.

The CDR3 nucleotides read TGCAGTGCTAGAGAGACTATAGAGCAGTACTTC. It encodes CSARETIEQYF. V and J are TRBV20-1 and TRBJ2-7; D might be TRBD2 (5 bases). The V gene lost 0 bases and the J gene lost 7 bases, with 7 bases spanning the gap. This CDR3 has 11 amino acids. Germline loops: CDR1 DFQATT, CDR2 SNEGSKA (reference sequence).